This T cell receptor (beta chain) was sequenced during a study of a mutant IDH1 vaccine in newly diagnosed glioma. Background on the study: Vaccinations were initiated 4-6 weeks following radiotherapy alone, or were given together with temozolomide cycles.

The length of the CDR3 is 12 residues. Germline lookup yields CDR1 SNHLY and CDR2 FYNNEI. Using immunoSEQ multiplex PCR, the repertoire was profiled, and TCRdb retains in-frame clones only, with some absent. The sample holds about 25,000 clones, about three quarters seen once. Notes on this clone: Its antigen is not known.

Regarding the study as a whole: Top peripheral T cell clonotype shifts appeared unrelated to pseudoprogression.

Sample time point: week 11, during vaccination. Each dose of the vaccine consisted of 300 ug of mutant IDH1 20-mer peptide, with topical imiquimod. Sequenced material: peripheral blood mononuclear cells (PBMCs), taken from a glioma patient whose treatment included an IDH1 peptide vaccine. This chain uses TRBV2 with TRBJ2-2, with 7 nucleotides matching TRBD1. The sequence derives from a man between 18 and 29 years old with glioma. Some clones in this sample may be carry-over from other donors' samples. CDR3 nucleotide sequence: TGTGCGGACAGGACGAACACCGGGGAGCTGTTTTTT. It is translated as CADRTNTGELFF.